This paragraph covers one T cell receptor beta chain sequence. What it recognizes is unknown. There are 14 residues in the CDR3. Trimming removed 4 bases from V and 7 bases from J, with 16 bases in between. Germline V gene lookup returns CDR1 MGHRA and CDR2 YSYEKL. Second doses at about 4 or about 12 weeks were pooled. The source of the sample is a study of T cell responses to AZD1222 COVID-19 vaccine. Profiled with immunoSEQ multiplex PCR; TCRdb holds only in-frame clones, not every one. The repertoire holds 40,000 or so clones, with 80% to 85% as singletons. Study-level results: In a largely white British group with more females than males, clonal diversity was possibly underestimated. Spike as a whole was targeted by vaccine-associated CD4 TCRs, dominant at 160-218 and 743-854. Repertoire sampling occurred only after the peak T cell response.

The clonotype was recovered from an adult who received the AZD1222 COVID-19 vaccine. J is TRBJ1-2 and V is TRBV4-1; D is possibly TRBD1 (6 bases). Source: peripheral blood, taken 28 days after the second AZD1222 dose. DNA for the CDR3: TGCGCCAGCAGCCGGGAAGGACAGTTGAGTGGCTACACCTTC. Protein: CASSREGQLSGYTF.